Listed here are 31 T cell receptor beta chains from one sample, sequenced in a study of cytomegalovirus exposure and HLA in healthy donors. The primer mix had 60 Vbeta and 13 Jbeta primers. Measured with immunoSEQ multiplex PCR; TCRdb has only the in-frame clones, and not every one. Its table records 96,000 or so clones. The sequenced material came from PBMCs. These receptors all come from a girl under 18 in good health and CMV-seropositive.

This chain joins TRBV9 and TRBJ1-5; D is uncertain. The length of the CDR3 is 14 residues. V was pared by 5 bases and J by 0 bases, with 9 bases between. Per germline, CDR1 SGDLS and CDR2 YYNGEE. The CDR3 coding sequence is TGTGCCAGCAGTGGGCCCTCTAGCAATCAGCCCCAGCATTTT. This translates into CASSGPSSNQPQHF.

The chain is built from TRBV29-1 and TRBJ1-1; D perhaps matches TRBD1 (5 bases). The CDR3 loop spans 14 amino acids. Per germline, CDR1 SQVTM and CDR2 ANQGSEA. The ends were cut back, 2 bases at V and 4 bases at J, with 14 bases in the middle. Here the CDR3 DNA reads TGCAGCGTTGAATTGTCGGGGGAAGGCACTGAAGCTTTCTTT. Encoded protein: CSVELSGEGTEAFF.

The rearrangement links TRBV14 to TRBJ2-7, with TRBD2 matching over 8 bases. The V gene end was trimmed by 4 bases and the J gene end by 2 bases; junction bases not matched to a gene: 4. CDR1 SGHDN and CDR2 FVKESK come from the germline V gene. The CDR3 has 14 residues. CDR3 region: CASSLSGGAYEQYF. The CDR3, as DNA: TGTGCCAGCAGCCTCAGCGGGGGAGCCTACGAGCAGTACTTC.

This chain connects TRBV4-1 to TRBJ2-7, with D perhaps matching TRBD1 (5 bases). This CDR3 is built from 13 residues. Per the germline V gene, CDR1 is MGHRA and CDR2 is YSYEKL. Trimming pared 1 base from V and 6 bases from J, leaving 10 bases between. CDR3 in amino acids: CASSQGLGVEQYF. CDR3 DNA: TGCGCCAGCAGCCAAGGTTTAGGGGTCGAGCAGTACTTC.

This chain connects TRBV29-1 to TRBJ2-6; a weak D match, TRBD1 (5 bases). CDR1 and CDR2 (germline): SQVTM, ANQGSEA. The CDR3 runs 15 residues. The V end was cut by 3 bases, the J end by 0 bases, with 9 bases between. This CDR3 is CSVEDTSSGANVLTF. CDR3 coding DNA: TGCAGCGTTGAGGACACCTCCTCTGGGGCCAACGTCCTGACTTTC.

This chain connects TRBV28 to TRBJ2-5; the D gene is possibly TRBD2 (6 bases). The CDR3 has 13 amino acids. CDR1 MDHEN and CDR2 SYDVKM come from the germline V gene. V was pared by 10 bases and J by 4 bases, with 16 bases between. The CDR3 sequence is CATQKGLRETQYF. The CDR3 coding sequence is TGTGCCACTCAAAAGGGACTTCGAGAGACCCAGTACTTC.

The chain links TRBV11-2 to TRBJ2-7; no definite D call. The CDR3 runs 12 residues. CDR1 is SGHAT and CDR2 is FQNNGV in the germline V gene. V was clipped by 0 bases and J by 4 bases, with 4 bases between them. The CDR3: CASSLDGYEQYF. The CDR3 nucleotides read TGTGCCAGCAGCTTAGACGGGTACGAGCAGTACTTC.

V gene TRBV6-1 combines with J gene TRBJ2-3, with 8 bases identical to TRBD2. With V trimmed by 4 bases and J by 6 bases, 9 bases remained unmatched. Germline CDR1 and CDR2: MNHNS and SASEGT. The CDR3 has 15 residues. DNA for the CDR3: TGTGCCAGCAGTGGATTGGCGGGGGGCGCTGATACGCAGTATTTT. It encodes CASSGLAGGADTQYF.

The CDR3 sequence: CASRTDVQISAYEQYF. The CDR3, as DNA: TGCGCCAGCAGAACGGATGTCCAGATAAGCGCCTACGAGCAGTACTTC. The chain has TRBV5-1 and TRBJ2-7; D is unclear. The CDR3 runs 16 residues. The V gene's germline CDR1 is SGHRS and CDR2 YFSETQ. Trimming took 5 bases from V and 2 from J, leaving 20 bases between them.

V is TRBV29-1 and J is TRBJ2-3; 9 nucleotides agree with TRBD1. The germline V gene encodes CDR1 SQVTM and CDR2 ANQGSEA. V shed 6 bases and J 3 bases; nucleotides not matched to a gene: 10. CDR3 size: 15 residues. The CDR3 is CSVDNWDRETDTQYF. The CDR3 coding sequence is TGCAGCGTCGATAACTGGGACAGGGAGACAGATACGCAGTATTTT.

The chain couples TRBV4-3 to TRBJ1-4; D remains ambiguous. The germline CDR1 and CDR2 sequences are LGHNA and YSLEER. The CDR3 is 15 amino acids. Between the trimmed V and J ends, which lost 0 bases and 3 bases, there was a span of 8 bases. CDR3 in amino acids: CASSQDRSSNEKLFF. The CDR3 DNA reads as TGCGCCAGCAGCCAAGACAGGTCTTCTAATGAAAAACTGTTTTTT.

The rearrangement joins TRBV9 to TRBJ1-1; D is possibly TRBD1 (5 bases). The CDR3 consists of 15 residues. Germline CDR1 reads SGDLS; CDR2 reads YYNGEE. The germline V and J ends were trimmed by 3 bases and 0 bases, with 12 bases remaining between them. The CDR3 DNA sequence: TGTGCCAGCAGCGGCTATGGGGCCCTGAACACTGAAGCTTTCTTT. Protein sequence: CASSGYGALNTEAFF.

This chain connects TRBV5-1 to TRBJ2-1; D not resolved. Trimming stripped 4 bases from V and 0 bases from J, with 14 bases between. CDR1 and CDR2 (germline): SGHRS, YFSETQ. CDR3 size: 16 residues. The CDR3 is CASSAPGSSSYNEQFF. CDR3 sequence (DNA): TGCGCCAGCAGCGCCCCAGGATCCAGCTCCTACAATGAGCAGTTCTTC. Filled out from reference TRBV5-1 and TRBJ2-1, the complete variable domain reads KAGVTQTPRYLIKTRGQQVTLSCSPISGHRSVSWYQQTPGQGLQFLFEYFSETQRNKGNFPGRFSGRQFSNSRSEMNVSTLELGDSALYLCASSAPGSSSYNEQFFGPGTRLTVL.

The chain employs TRBV7-9 and TRBJ2-3; 10 bases line up with TRBD2. Germline trimming cut 1 base from V and 6 bases from J; bases unmatched to any gene: 7. CDR1 is SEHNR and CDR2 is FQNEAQ in the germline V gene (reference sequence). The length of the CDR3 is 16 residues. CDR3: CASSLDWSGGDDTQYF. CDR3 in DNA: TGTGCCAGCAGCTTAGATTGGAGCGGGGGGGATGATACGCAGTATTTT.

In DNA, the CDR3 is TGTGCCAGCAGTTTAAGGGGGCGGGGGGGCCCCGAGCAGTACTTC. Residues: CASSLRGRGGPEQYF. The chain joins TRBV28 to TRBJ2-7, with 9 positions matching TRBD2. V lost 2 bases and J lost 6; bases outside the gene matches: 8. Per germline, CDR1 MDHEN and CDR2 SYDVKM. The CDR3 runs 15 residues.

The chain carries TRBV30 and TRBJ1-2, with TRBD1 as a possible D gene (5 bases). The ends were cut back, 0 bases at V and 5 bases at J, with 16 bases in the middle. The CDR3 is 15 amino acids. Germline loops: CDR1 GTSNPN, CDR2 SVGIG (reference sequence). The CDR3 region is CAWSVLDSLFYGYTF. CDR3 bases: TGTGCCTGGAGTGTACTTGACAGTCTGTTTTATGGCTACACCTTC.

This chain uses TRBV9 with TRBJ1-1, with a tentative D call TRBD1 (6 bases). This CDR3 is 17 amino acids long. Germline values: CDR1 SGDLS, CDR2 YYNGEE. V was cut by 0 bases and J by 4 bases, with 19 bases left in between. The CDR3 sequence: CASSVASSGGFGTEAFF. CDR3 nucleotide sequence: TGTGCCAGCAGCGTAGCTAGTTCGGGGGGCTTTGGCACTGAAGCTTTCTTT.

This rearrangement joins TRBV10-2 to TRBJ2-3; D unresolved. The CDR3 is made up of 12 amino acids. Germline V lookup: CDR1 WSHSY, CDR2 SAAADI. V was cut by 3 bases and J by 2 bases, with 3 bases left in between. CDR3 nucleotide sequence: TGCGCCAGCAGTGACTACACAGATACGCAGTATTTT. Its protein is CASSDYTDTQYF.

The V gene is TRBV5-4, the J gene TRBJ1-2; D is uncertain. Germline V lookup: CDR1 SGHNT, CDR2 YYREEE (reference sequence). This CDR3 region has 13 residues. V dropped 3 bases and J dropped 4 bases, with 10 bases sitting between them. The CDR3 DNA reads TGTGCCAGCAGCTCGGACGGAGGCTATGGCTACACCTTC. Residues: CASSSDGGYGYTF.

The V gene is TRBV9, the J gene TRBJ2-6; D is perhaps TRBD1 (6 bases). CDR3 length: 17 amino acids. Trimming shortened V by 0 bases and J by 3 bases, and 13 bases separated the two germline ends. Germline V gives CDR1 SGDLS, CDR2 YYNGEE. As DNA, the CDR3 is TGTGCCAGCAGCGTAGAATCAGGGGCTGGTGGGGCCAACGTCCTGACTTTC. This codes for CASSVESGAGGANVLTF.

The V and J genes are TRBV7-9 and TRBJ1-1, with D possibly matching TRBD1 (5 bases). This CDR3 has 13 amino acids. Germline loops: CDR1 SEHNR, CDR2 FQNEAQ (reference sequence). V dropped 6 bases and J dropped 9 bases, with 17 bases sitting between them. The CDR3, as DNA: TGTGCCAGCAGTAGAGAAGGGACTGATAAAGCTTTCTTT. Translation: CASSREGTDKAFF.

J is TRBJ2-4 and V is TRBV7-2; D is possibly TRBD1 (6 bases). The CDR3 sequence is 14 residues long. The ends were cut back, 5 bases at V and 6 bases at J, with 14 bases in the middle. The germline V gene has CDR1 SGHTA and CDR2 FQGNSA. The CDR3 nucleotides are TGTGCCAGCAGCCGGAATCAGGGGAGAAACATTCAGTACTTC. Translating gives CASSRNQGRNIQYF.

The chain combines TRBV6-1 with TRBJ1-2, with 8 bases that match TRBD1. The CDR3 spans 15 residues. With 3 bases clipped from V and 4 bases from J, the junction kept 7 bases outside the gene matches. Germline CDR1 is MNHNS and CDR2 is SASEGT. CDR3 residues: CASSDPGQEVYGYTF. In nucleotides, the CDR3 is TGTGCCAGCAGTGATCCGGGACAGGAGGTCTATGGCTACACCTTC.

The chain employs TRBV5-1 and TRBJ2-5; TRBD2 aligns across 9 bases. Per germline, CDR1 SGHRS and CDR2 YFSETQ. Germline trimming cut 3 bases from V and 4 bases from J; bases unmatched to any gene: 10. This CDR3 is built from 16 residues. CDR3: CASSWGTRGGTETQYF. The CDR3 nucleotides read TGCGCCAGCAGCTGGGGGACGCGGGGGGGCACAGAGACCCAGTACTTC.

The chain has TRBV4-1 and TRBJ1-1; D ambiguous. V gave up 1 base and J gave up 0 bases, with 9 bases separating them. Germline CDR1 reads MGHRA; CDR2 reads YSYEKL. This CDR3 has 15 amino acids. CDR3 in amino acids: CASSQVEGLNTEAFF. The CDR3, as DNA: TGCGCCAGCAGCCAAGTTGAGGGATTGAACACTGAAGCTTTCTTT.

The V call is TRBV5-6, the J call TRBJ2-4, with D possibly being TRBD2 (5 bases). Germline V CDR1 and CDR2: SGHDT, YYEEEE. Trimming left V 4 bases short and J 2 bases short, with 19 bases between. This CDR3 has 17 residues. This CDR3 reads CASSPVGDLGSKNIQYF. DNA of the CDR3: TGTGCCAGCAGCCCAGTCGGGGATTTGGGGTCCAAAAACATTCAGTACTTC. Supplemented by reference TRBV5-6 and TRBJ2-4, the full variable domain reads DAGVTQSPTHLIKTRGQQVTLRCSPKSGHDTVSWYQQALGQGPQFIFQYYEEEERQRGNFPDRFSGHQFPNYSSELNVNALLLGDSALYLCASSPVGDLGSKNIQYFGAGTRLSVL.

CDR3 sequence (DNA): TGTGCCAGCAGCCAAGACCCCAGGGGGGACCCTGGCTACACCTTC. It translates to CASSQDPRGDPGYTF. This rearrangement joins TRBV4-2 to TRBJ1-2; 7 bases are a match to TRBD1. Germline loops: CDR1 LGHNA, CDR2 YNFKEQ. The CDR3 loop spans 15 amino acids. The V and J ends lost 0 bases and 7 bases, in that order; junction bases with no gene match: 8.

The chain carries TRBV7-3 and TRBJ2-5, with D perhaps matching TRBD1 (6 bases). Germline CDR1 is SGHTA and CDR2 is FQGTGA. The V end was cut by 2 bases, the J end by 5 bases, with 12 bases between. The CDR3 extends over 14 amino acids. The CDR3 nucleotides read TGTGCCAGCAGCTTAGGGGGCCAGCGGGAGACCCAGTACTTC. Its translation: CASSLGGQRETQYF.

The chain employs TRBV6-6 and TRBJ1-5, with D perhaps matching TRBD1 (5 bases). This CDR3 has 15 amino acids. The V end lost 5 bases, the J end lost 0 bases, and 11 bases lay between the germline ends. Germline loops: CDR1 MNHNY, CDR2 SVGAGI (reference sequence). In DNA, the CDR3 is TGTGCCAGCAGTACGGACAAGTATAGCAATCAGCCCCAGCATTTT. This translates into CASSTDKYSNQPQHF.

This chain uses TRBV6-1 with TRBJ2-2, with 8 bases fitting TRBD1. J lost 4 bases, V lost 7 bases, and 8 bases had no gene match. Germline V lookup: CDR1 MNHNS, CDR2 SASEGT. The CDR3 has 15 amino acids. The CDR3 spells CASMVRGRGTGELFF. In nucleotides, the CDR3 is TGTGCCAGCATGGTCAGGGGGCGAGGCACCGGGGAGCTGTTTTTT.

The chain combines TRBV11-2 with TRBJ2-2, with D uncertain. The CDR3 extends over 12 amino acids. V gave up 1 base and J gave up 6 bases, with 3 bases separating them. CDR1 and CDR2 from the germline V gene are SGHAT and FQNNGV. The CDR3 bases are TGTGCCAGCAGCTTAGGGCCCGGGGAGCTGTTTTTT. Translating it yields CASSLGPGELFF.